This TCR beta chain was obtained from a study of cytomegalovirus exposure and HLA in healthy donors. Study results and caveats: In a later analysis, a genetic analysis reported fewer productive-TCR N-insertions in an Asian-associated ancestry cluster than the cohort average. Reportedly, HLA-A and HLA-B alleles of most subjects were accurately predicted from TCR beta. Excluded were some V segments that proved indistinguishable, including TRBV6-2 and TRBV6-3. Being productive about 87% or about 30% of the time was typical of most TCR beta V segments in an earlier analysis.

The CDR3 has 17 residues. CDR1 and CDR2 from the germline V gene are SNHLY and FYNNEI. V was cut by 4 bases and J by 1 base, with 16 bases left in between. Points on this clone: Its antigen is currently unknown.

PCR employed 60 Vbeta and 13 Jbeta primers. The data were produced by immunoSEQ multiplex PCR, yet TCRdb's version contains in-frame clones alone and is incomplete. The sample contains about 93,000 clones, approximately 80% of which appear only once. The rearrangement joins TRBV2 to TRBJ2-2, with D possibly matching TRBD2 (6 bases). This TCR was sampled from a man in his fifties or sixties in good health and CMV-seronegative. Sequenced material: PBMCs. The CDR3 region has the DNA TGTGCCAGCAGTGCCGACGGTGGGGGAGGGAACACCGGGGAGCTGTTTTTT. It specifies CASSADGGGGNTGELFF.